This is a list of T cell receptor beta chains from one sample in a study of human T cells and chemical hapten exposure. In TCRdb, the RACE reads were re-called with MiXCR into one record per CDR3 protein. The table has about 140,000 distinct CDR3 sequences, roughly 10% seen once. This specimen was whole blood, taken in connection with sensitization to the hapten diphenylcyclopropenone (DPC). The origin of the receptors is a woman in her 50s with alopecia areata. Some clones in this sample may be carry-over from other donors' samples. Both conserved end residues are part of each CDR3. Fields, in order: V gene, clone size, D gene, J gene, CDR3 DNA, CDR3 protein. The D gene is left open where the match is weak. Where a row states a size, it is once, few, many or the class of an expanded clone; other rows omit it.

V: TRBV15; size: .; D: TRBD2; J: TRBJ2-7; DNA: TGTGCCACCAGCAGCCTACTAGCGGGAGGGCCCAACGAGCAGTACTTC; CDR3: CATSSLLAGGPNEQYF
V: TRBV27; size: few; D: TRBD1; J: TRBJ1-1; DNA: TGTGCCAGCAGTTTAGGCGGACAGGCGCACACTGAAGCTTTCTTT; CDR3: CASSLGGQAHTEAFF
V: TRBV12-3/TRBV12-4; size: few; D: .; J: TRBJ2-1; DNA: TGTGCCAGCACCCCCCGGGGCAATGAGCAGTTCTTC; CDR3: CASTPRGNEQFF
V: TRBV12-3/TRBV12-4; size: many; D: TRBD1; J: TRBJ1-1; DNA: TGTGCCAGCAGTTCGGGACAGGGAAACACTGAAGCTTTCTTT; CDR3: CASSSGQGNTEAFF
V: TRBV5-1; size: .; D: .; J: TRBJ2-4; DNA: TGCGCCAGCAGGGCGAGTGAGGGGGCCAAAAACATTCAGTACTTC; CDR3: CASRASEGAKNIQYF
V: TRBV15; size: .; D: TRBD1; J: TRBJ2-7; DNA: TGTGCCACCAGCAGAGGCCCAACAGGGGGGAGCTACGAGCAGTACTTC; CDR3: CATSRGPTGGSYEQYF
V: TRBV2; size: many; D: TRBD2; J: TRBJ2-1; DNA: TGTGCCAGCACCCCTCTAGCGGGAGGATATGAGCAGTTCTTC; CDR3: CASTPLAGGYEQFF
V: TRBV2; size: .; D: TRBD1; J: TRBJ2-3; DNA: TGTGCCAGCAGTGGACAGGGGAGAGAAACAGATACGCAGTATTTT; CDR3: CASSGQGRETDTQYF
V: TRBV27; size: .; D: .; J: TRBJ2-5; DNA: TGTGCCAGCAGGAAGGACGGGGGTCGGCAAGAGACCCAGTACTTC; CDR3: CASRKDGGRQETQYF
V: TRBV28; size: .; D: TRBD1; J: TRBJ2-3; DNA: TGTGCCAGCAGTTCGACGACAGGGTTAACAGATACGCAGTATTTT; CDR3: CASSSTTGLTDTQYF
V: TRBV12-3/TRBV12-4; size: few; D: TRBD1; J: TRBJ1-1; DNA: TGTGCCAGCAGAGACCCGAGGGGACAGGGGAACACTGAAGCTTTCTTT; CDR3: CASRDPRGQGNTEAFF
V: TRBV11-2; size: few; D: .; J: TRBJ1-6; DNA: TGTGCCAGCAGCCAGAGGGGACATTCACCCCTCCACTTT; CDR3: CASSQRGHSPLHF
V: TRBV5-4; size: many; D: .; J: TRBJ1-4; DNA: TGTGCCAGCAGCCAAGGGGAGAGCGGAGAAAAACTGTTTTTT; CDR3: CASSQGESGEKLFF
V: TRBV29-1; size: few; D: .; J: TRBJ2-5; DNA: TGCAGCGTTGGAGAAGGTCGGGAGACCCAGTACTTC; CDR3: CSVGEGRETQYF
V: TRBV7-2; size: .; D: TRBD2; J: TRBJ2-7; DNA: TGTGCCAGCAGCTCACCACTAGCGGGAGGACACCGCGAGCAGTACTTC; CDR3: CASSSPLAGGHREQYF
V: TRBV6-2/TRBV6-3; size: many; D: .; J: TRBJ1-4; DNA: TGTGCCAGCAGGGCGGAACGACAGGCTAATGAAAAACTGTTTTTT; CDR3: CASRAERQANEKLFF
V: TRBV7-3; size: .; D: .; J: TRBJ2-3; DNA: TGTGCCAGCAGTAGCTGGGAGTCTAGGGATACGCAGTATTTT; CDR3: CASSSWESRDTQYF
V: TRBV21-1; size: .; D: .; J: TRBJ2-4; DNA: TGTGCCAGCAGCAAAGTTGGTAGCGGGAGACGGGGGCCAAAAAACATTCAGTACTTC; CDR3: CASSKVGSGRRGPKNIQYF
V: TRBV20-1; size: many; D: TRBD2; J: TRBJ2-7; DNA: TGCAGTGCTAGGCGGACTAGCGGATCCTACGAGCAGTACTTC; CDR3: CSARRTSGSYEQYF
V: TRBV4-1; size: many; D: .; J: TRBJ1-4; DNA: TGCGCCAGCAGCCAAGATCGGCACTCCTGGAGTCCTGAAAAACTGTTTTTT; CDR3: CASSQDRHSWSPEKLFF